The clone carrying this TCR beta chain was observed a handful of times. No antigen is known for it. Construction of TCR beta libraries relied on iRepertoire HTBI primers and on Arm-PCR targeting CDR3 regions. A single record per CDR3 protein comes from TCRdb applying MiXCR to the multiplex PCR reads. This table has 450,000 to 600,000 distinct CDR3 sequences, 13% appearing once. This record comes from a study of regulatory T cells in long-lasting Graves disease. Germline lookup yields CDR1 MNHEY and CDR2 SVGAGI. The CDR3 has 16 residues. Between the trimmed V and J ends, which lost 3 bases and 7 bases, there was a span of 22 bases. The sample's time point: newly diagnosed GD, antithyroid drugs for less than 3 months. The TCR library used RNA extracted from PBMCs. Study outcomes and limitations: Newly diagnosed Graves' patients had higher TCR diversity than persistent ones. More public clonotypes were shared by persistent patients (2,741) than by new patients (about 970).

This sample also appeared in a second study, on T cells in Graves' hyperthyroidism and ophthalmopathy. From that study: The HTBI primer set was used in a first-round RT-PCR of the TCR CDR3.

The sample was peripheral blood mononuclear cells (PBMCs), taken at new diagnosis, from a patient treated with antithyroid drugs. The chain links TRBV6-5 to TRBJ2-7, with TRBD2 as a possible D gene (5 bases). This receptor was identified in a man aged 30-40 years with Graves disease. CDR3: CASSYLPINARGEQYF. The DNA of the CDR3 is TGTGCCAGCAGTTATCTCCCTATAAATGCTCGAGGGGAGCAGTACTTC.